The sample holds a few counts of the clone carrying this T cell receptor beta chain. What it binds is unknown. The data derive from a study of T cell repertoires in cytomegalovirus infection. For the study at large: Used in the study were CMV epitopes, some recently identified and HLA-C-restricted, others well-studied and HLA-B-restricted. Indications came from public TCR beta signatures; they pointed to CMV infection and to a matching HLA type.

TCRdb ran MiXCR on the reads and lists one entry per CDR3 protein. The sample has about 830,000 distinct CDR3 sequences, 30% to 35% seen once. Overall study results and limits: There were HLA-C-restricted CMV-specific TCR beta clonotypes dominating the ex vivo response.

Trimming cost V 5 bases and J 1 base; bases outside gene matches: 10. The CDR3 is 17 residues long. The V gene's germline CDR1 is SEHNR and CDR2 FQNEAQ (reference sequence). Sequenced material: cultured CD8+ T cells from PBMCs, taken from culture after CMV antigen stimulation. The sequence came from a human donor in good health (CMV status not recorded). Some clones in this sample may be carry-over from other donors' samples. This sequence joins TRBV7-9 and TRBJ2-1, with TRBD2 identical over 8 bases. CDR3 in amino acids: CASSLRGGRLSYNEQFF. CDR3 nucleotide sequence: TGTGCCAGCAGCCTTCGGGGGGGGCGGTTGTCCTACAATGAGCAGTTCTTC.